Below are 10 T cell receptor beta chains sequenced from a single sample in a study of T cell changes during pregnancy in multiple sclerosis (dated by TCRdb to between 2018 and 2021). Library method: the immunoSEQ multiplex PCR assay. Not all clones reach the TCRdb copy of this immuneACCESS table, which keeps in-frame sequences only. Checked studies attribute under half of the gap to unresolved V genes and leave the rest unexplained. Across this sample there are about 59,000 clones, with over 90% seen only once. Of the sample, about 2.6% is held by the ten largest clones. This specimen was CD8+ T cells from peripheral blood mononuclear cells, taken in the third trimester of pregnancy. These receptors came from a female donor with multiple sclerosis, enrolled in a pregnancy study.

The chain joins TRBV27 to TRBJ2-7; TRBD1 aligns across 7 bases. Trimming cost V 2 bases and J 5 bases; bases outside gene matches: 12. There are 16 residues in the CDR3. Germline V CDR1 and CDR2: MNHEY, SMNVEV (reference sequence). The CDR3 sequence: CASSLPGIGGPNEQYF. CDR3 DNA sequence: TGTGCCAGCAGTTTACCGGGGATAGGGGGCCCCAACGAGCAGTACTTC.

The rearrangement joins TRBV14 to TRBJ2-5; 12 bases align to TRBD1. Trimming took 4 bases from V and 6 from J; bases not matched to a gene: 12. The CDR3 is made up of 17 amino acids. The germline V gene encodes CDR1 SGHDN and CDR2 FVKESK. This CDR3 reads CASSPPRGQGAWKTQYF. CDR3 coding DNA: TGTGCCAGCAGCCCCCCAAGGGGACAGGGGGCCTGGAAGACCCAGTACTTC.

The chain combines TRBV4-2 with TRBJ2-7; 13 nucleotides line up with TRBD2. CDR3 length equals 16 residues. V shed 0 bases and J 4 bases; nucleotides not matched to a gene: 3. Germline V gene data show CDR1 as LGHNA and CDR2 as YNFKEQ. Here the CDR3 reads CASSQEGLAGVYEQYF. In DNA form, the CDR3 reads TGTGCCAGCAGCCAAGAAGGACTAGCGGGGGTATACGAGCAGTACTTC.

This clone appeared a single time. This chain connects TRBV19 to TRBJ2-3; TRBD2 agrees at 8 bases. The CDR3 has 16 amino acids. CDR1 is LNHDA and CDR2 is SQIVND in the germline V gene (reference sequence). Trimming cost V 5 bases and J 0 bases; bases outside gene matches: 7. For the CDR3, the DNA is TGTGCCAGTAGTGACTGGACTAGCTCTAGCACAGATACGCAGTATTTT. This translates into CASSDWTSSSTDTQYF.

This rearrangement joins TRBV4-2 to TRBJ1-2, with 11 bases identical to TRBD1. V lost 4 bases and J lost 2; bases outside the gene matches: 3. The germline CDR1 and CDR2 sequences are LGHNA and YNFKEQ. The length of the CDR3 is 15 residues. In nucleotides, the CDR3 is TGTGCCAGCAGCCCCCGGACAGGGGGCAACTATGGCTACACCTTC. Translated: CASSPRTGGNYGYTF.

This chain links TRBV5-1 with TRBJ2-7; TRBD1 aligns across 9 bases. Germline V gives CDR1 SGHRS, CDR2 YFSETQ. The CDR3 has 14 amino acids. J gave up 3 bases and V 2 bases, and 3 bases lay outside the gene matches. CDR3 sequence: CASSFGTGHYEQYF. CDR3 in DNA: TGCGCCAGCAGCTTTGGGACAGGGCACTACGAGCAGTACTTC.

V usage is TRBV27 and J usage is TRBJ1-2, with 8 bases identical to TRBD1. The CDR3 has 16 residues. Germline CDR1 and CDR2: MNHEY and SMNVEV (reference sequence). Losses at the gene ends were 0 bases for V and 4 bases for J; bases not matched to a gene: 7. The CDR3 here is CASSLSRTGIGYGYTF. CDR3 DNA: TGTGCCAGCAGTTTATCTAGGACAGGGATTGGCTATGGCTACACCTTC.

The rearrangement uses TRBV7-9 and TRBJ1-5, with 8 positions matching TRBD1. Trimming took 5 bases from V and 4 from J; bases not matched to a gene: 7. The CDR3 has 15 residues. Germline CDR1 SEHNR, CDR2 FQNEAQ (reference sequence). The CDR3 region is CASSPGQGANQPQHF. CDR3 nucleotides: TGTGCCAGCAGCCCTGGACAGGGAGCGAATCAGCCCCAGCATTTT.

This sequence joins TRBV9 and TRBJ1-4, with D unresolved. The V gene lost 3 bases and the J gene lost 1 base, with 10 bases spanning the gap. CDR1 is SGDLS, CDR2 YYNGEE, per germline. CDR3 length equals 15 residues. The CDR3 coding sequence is TGTGCCAGCAGCGGTGGAGGAGGAACTAATGAAAAACTGTTTTTT. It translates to CASSGGGGTNEKLFF.

CDR3 protein: CASRTGGYEQYF. CDR3 nucleotides: TGCGCCAGCAGGACAGGGGGCTACGAGCAGTACTTC. This chain joins TRBV23-1 and TRBJ2-7; 9 bases align to TRBD1. TRBV23-1 is labeled an ORF, and its function is uncertain. V shed 6 bases, J shed 3 bases, and the junction held 0 bases outside the gene matches. CDR3 size: 12 residues.